This entry lists 20 T cell receptor beta chains sequenced from one sample in a study of glioma-infiltrating T cells after dendritic cell vaccination. Here immunoSEQ multiplex PCR was the method, and the copy in TCRdb shows in-frame clones only, minus some. The sample yields roughly 82,000 clones, around nine tenths seen once. The sample here was blood, taken before dendritic cell vaccination. The receptors here all came from a human donor with glioblastoma.

This clone was counted a single time. The V gene is TRBV11-2, the J gene TRBJ1-2; TRBD1 agrees at 7 bases. With 5 bases clipped from V and 4 bases from J, the junction kept 10 bases outside the gene matches. Germline V CDR1 and CDR2: SGHAT, FQNNGV. This CDR3 has 15 residues. The CDR3: CASSARDRHVYGYTF. DNA of the CDR3: TGTGCCAGCAGCGCCCGGGACAGACACGTCTATGGCTACACCTTC.

The genes are TRBV5-1 and TRBJ2-2, with D possibly matching TRBD2 (6 bases). Germline CDR1 reads SGHRS; CDR2 reads YFSETQ. V was pared by 3 bases and J by 0 bases, with 15 bases between. This CDR3 comprises 17 residues. The CDR3 is CASSSQGGFANTGELFF. DNA for the CDR3: TGCGCCAGCAGCTCCCAAGGAGGGTTCGCGAACACCGGGGAGCTGTTTTTT.

The rearrangement uses TRBV5-6 and TRBJ2-1, with 9 bases aligning to TRBD2. In germline, CDR1 is SGHDT, CDR2 YYEEEE. The V gene end was trimmed by 4 bases and the J gene end by 8 bases; junction bases not matched to a gene: 7. The length of the CDR3 is 14 residues. CDR3 nucleotide sequence: TGTGCCAGCAGCCGGTGGCGGGGGGGCGATGAGCAGTTCTTC. As protein: CASSRWRGGDEQFF.

V gene TRBV29-1 combines with J gene TRBJ2-5; 11 bases are shared with TRBD2. Unmatched junction bases numbered 17, after V lost 4 bases and J lost 7 bases. CDR1 and CDR2 from the germline V gene are SQVTM and ANQGSEA. This CDR3 has 17 amino acids. CDR3: CSVVPQLGLAGSGTQYF. In DNA form, the CDR3 reads TGCAGCGTTGTCCCACAATTAGGACTAGCGGGTTCCGGGACCCAGTACTTC.

V usage is TRBV9 and J usage is TRBJ1-1, with D uncertain. CDR1 SGDLS and CDR2 YYNGEE come from the germline V gene. The V end lost 0 bases, the J end lost 3 bases, and 12 bases lay between the germline ends. There are 15 residues in the CDR3. The CDR3 DNA follows: TGTGCCAGCAGCGTAGATAGCGCACCTGACACTGAAGCTTTCTTT. Protein: CASSVDSAPDTEAFF.

This clone was counted a single time. This chain joins TRBV5-5 and TRBJ2-7, with 8 bases fitting TRBD1. This CDR3 is built from 16 residues. V was pared by 1 base and J by 5 bases, with 11 bases of the junction left unmatched. Germline V gene lookup returns CDR1 SGHKS and CDR2 YYEKEE (reference sequence). The CDR3 loop reads CASSLRFVTGENEQYF. The CDR3 bases are TGTGCCAGCAGCTTGCGATTCGTGACAGGGGAGAACGAGCAGTACTTC. The entire variable domain, with the rest obtained from reference TRBV5-5 and TRBJ2-7, is as follows: DAGVTQSPTHLIKTRGQQVTLRCSPISGHKSVSWYQQVLGQGPQFIFQYYEKEERGRGNFPDRFSARQFPNYSSELNVNALLLGDSALYLCASSLRFVTGENEQYFGPGTRLTVT.

V usage is TRBV5-1 and J usage is TRBJ2-3; 13 nucleotides align to TRBD2. V shed 2 bases, J shed 0 bases, and the junction held 3 bases outside the gene matches. This CDR3 contains 17 residues. In germline, CDR1 is SGHRS, CDR2 YFSETQ. This CDR3 reads CASSLGLAGDSTDTQYF. As DNA, the CDR3 is TGCGCCAGCAGCTTAGGACTAGCGGGGGATAGCACAGATACGCAGTATTTT.

About this clone itself: A read error may account for a junction end that differs from germline. This sequence joins TRBV7-7 and TRBJ2-3; D might be TRBD1 (6 bases). Germline CDR1 reads SSHAT; CDR2 reads FNYEAQ (reference sequence). This CDR3 has 13 residues. The DNA for the CDR3 is TGTGCTAGCAGCTTCGAGGGGGAAGATACGCAGTATTTT. Translated: CASSFEGEDTQYF.

This clone was seen a handful of times. The chain carries TRBV5-8 and TRBJ1-2, with D perhaps matching TRBD1 (6 bases). With 3 bases removed from V and 3 bases from J, the gap between germline ends came to 15 bases. The CDR3 runs 15 residues. In germline, CDR1 is SGHTS, CDR2 YDEGEE. CDR3 residues: CASSSRPGQYYGYTF. CDR3 nucleotides: TGTGCCAGCAGCTCGCGGCCCGGACAGTACTATGGCTACACCTTC.

The V gene is TRBV29-1, the J gene TRBJ1-1; no clear D gene. V was clipped by 8 bases and J by 1 base, with 11 bases between them. CDR1 and CDR2 from the germline V gene are SQVTM and ANQGSEA. This CDR3 region has 12 residues. In DNA, the CDR3 is TGCAGCCAAATTGCGGGGAACACTGAAGCTTTCTTT. Protein sequence: CSQIAGNTEAFF.

The V gene is TRBV19, the J gene TRBJ1-1; 11 positions agree with TRBD1. The CDR3 has 16 amino acids. The V gene's germline CDR1 is LNHDA and CDR2 SQIVND (reference sequence). With V trimmed by 4 bases and J by 1 base, 5 bases remained unmatched. As DNA, the CDR3 is TGTGCCAGTAGTAACCGGGACAGGGGGGCGAACACTGAAGCTTTCTTT. Translating it yields CASSNRDRGANTEAFF. Full variable domain (rest looked up from reference TRBV19 and TRBJ1-1): DGGITQSPKYLFRKEGQNVTLSCEQNLNHDAMYWYRQDPGQGLRLIYYSQIVNDFQKGDIAEGYSVSREKKESFPLTVTSAQKNPTAFYLCASSNRDRGANTEAFFGQGTRLTVV.

The CDR3 protein is CASSLAGGAYNEQFF. As DNA, the CDR3 is TGTGCCAGCAGCTTAGCGGGGGGGGCCTACAATGAGCAGTTCTTC. The chain combines TRBV7-3 with TRBJ2-1; 9 nucleotides align to TRBD2. Germline V lookup: CDR1 SGHTA, CDR2 FQGTGA. V shed 2 bases, J shed 2 bases, and the junction held 1 base outside the gene matches. This CDR3 is built from 15 residues.

This chain uses TRBV7-3 with TRBJ1-3, with D perhaps matching TRBD1 (6 bases). Germline assignment: CDR1 SGHTA and CDR2 FQGTGA. V dropped 5 bases and J dropped 0 bases, with 11 bases sitting between them. This CDR3 is 15 amino acids long. The CDR3 DNA reads as TGTGCCAGCAGCGTGGACAGTCGCTCTGGAAACACCATATATTTT. Protein product: CASSVDSRSGNTIYF.

This clone was observed a few times. The chain joins TRBV6-6 to TRBJ2-2; TRBD2 matches at 8 bases. The CDR3 consists of 15 residues. Germline V CDR1 and CDR2: MNHNY, SVGAGI (reference sequence). V trimming: 4 bases; J trimming: 4 bases; junction bases outside the gene matches: 5. CDR3 coding DNA: TGTGCCAGCAGTTCCGGACTAGCTCTCACCGGGGAGCTGTTTTTT. Its protein product is CASSSGLALTGELFF.

The chain uses TRBV14 and TRBJ1-5, with 10 bases matching TRBD1. Germline CDR1 SGHDN, CDR2 FVKESK. The CDR3 sequence is 15 residues long. V was clipped by 3 bases and J by 3 bases; unmatched bases: 2. The CDR3 loop is CASSHGQGDNQPQHF. The CDR3 nucleotides are TGTGCCAGCAGCCACGGACAGGGGGACAATCAGCCCCAGCATTTT.

V and J are TRBV9 and TRBJ2-1; 7 bases match TRBD2. V lost 0 bases and J lost 5; bases outside the gene matches: 5. The CDR3 spans 15 residues. Germline V lookup: CDR1 SGDLS, CDR2 YYNGEE. CDR3 residues: CASSVVWGGNNEQFF. DNA of the CDR3: TGTGCCAGCAGCGTAGTATGGGGGGGTAACAATGAGCAGTTCTTC.

The V gene is TRBV18, the J gene TRBJ2-7, with 14 bases fitting TRBD2. V shed 2 bases and J 7 bases; nucleotides not matched to a gene: 1. The length of the CDR3 is 14 residues. Germline-derived CDR1 and CDR2 are KGHSH and LQKENI. CDR3 nucleotide sequence: TGTGCCAGCTCACCAGGACTAGCGGGGGGTGAGCAGTACTTC. Protein: CASSPGLAGGEQYF.

The chain couples TRBV18 to TRBJ1-2, with TRBD1 matching 7 bases. Germline CDR1 and CDR2: KGHSH and LQKENI. There are 15 residues in the CDR3. The ends lost 0 bases at V and 2 bases at J; junction bases unmatched: 3. DNA of the CDR3: TGTGCCAGCTCACCACCTGGGACAGTGAACTATGGCTACACCTTC. Protein product: CASSPPGTVNYGYTF. Based on the CDR3 plus reference TRBV18 and TRBJ1-2, the full variable domain is NAGVMQNPRHLVRRRGQEARLRCSPMKGHSHVYWYRQLPEEGLKFMVYLQKENIIDESGMPKERFSAEFPKEGPSILRIQQVVRGDSAAYFCASSPPGTVNYGYTFGSGTRLTVV.

The chain uses TRBV7-2 and TRBJ2-7; TRBD2 agrees at 11 bases. CDR3 size: 17 residues. After removal of 2 bases from V and 0 bases from J, the junction contained 6 bases not matched to a gene. From germline, CDR1 is SGHTA and CDR2 FQGNSA. The CDR3 bases are TGTGCCAGCAGCTTAAGCCTAGCGGGGGGCATCTCCTACGAGCAGTACTTC. Protein: CASSLSLAGGISYEQYF.

This chain joins TRBV10-3 and TRBJ1-1; 9 bases fit TRBD1. Germline V gene lookup returns CDR1 ENHRY and CDR2 SYGVKD. This CDR3 has 13 residues. V gave up 6 bases and J gave up 4 bases; unmatched junction bases: 3. CDR3 sequence reads: CAIRDRGGTEAFF. The CDR3 DNA follows: TGTGCCATCAGGGACAGGGGTGGCACTGAAGCTTTCTTT.